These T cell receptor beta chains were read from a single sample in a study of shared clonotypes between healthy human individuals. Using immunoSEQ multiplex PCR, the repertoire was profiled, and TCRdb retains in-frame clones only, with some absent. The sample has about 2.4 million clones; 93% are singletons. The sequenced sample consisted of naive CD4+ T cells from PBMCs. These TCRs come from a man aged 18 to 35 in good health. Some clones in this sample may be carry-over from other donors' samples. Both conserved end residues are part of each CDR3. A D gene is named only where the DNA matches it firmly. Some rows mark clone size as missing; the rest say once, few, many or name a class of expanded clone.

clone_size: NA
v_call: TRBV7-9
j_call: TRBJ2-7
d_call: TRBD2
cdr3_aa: CASSFLPSGRTDEQYF
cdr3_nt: TGTGCCAGCAGCTTTCTGCCTAGCGGGAGGACTGACGAGCAGTACTTC

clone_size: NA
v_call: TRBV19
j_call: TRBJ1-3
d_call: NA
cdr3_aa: CASSMGTSSGNTIYF
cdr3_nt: TGTGCCAGTAGTATGGGGACTAGCTCTGGAAACACCATATATTTT

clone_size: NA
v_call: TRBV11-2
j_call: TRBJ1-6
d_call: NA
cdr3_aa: CASSLGYGEPLHF
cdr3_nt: TGTGCCAGCAGCTTAGGGTACGGGGAACCCCTCCACTTT

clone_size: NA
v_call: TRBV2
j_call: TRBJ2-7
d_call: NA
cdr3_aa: CASSHPMDRIIEQYF
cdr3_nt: TGTGCCAGCAGCCACCCAATGGACAGAATAATCGAGCAGTACTTC

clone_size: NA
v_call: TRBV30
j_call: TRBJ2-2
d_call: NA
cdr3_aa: CAWSGLGSGELFF
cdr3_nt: TGTGCCTGGAGTGGTTTGGGCTCCGGGGAGCTGTTTTTT

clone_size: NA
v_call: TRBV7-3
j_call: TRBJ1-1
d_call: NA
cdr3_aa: CASSFEGIENTEAFF
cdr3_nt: TGTGCCAGCAGCTTCGAGGGAATCGAGAACACTGAAGCTTTCTTT

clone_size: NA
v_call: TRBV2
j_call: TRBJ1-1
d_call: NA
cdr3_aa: CASSTRGAGTEAFF
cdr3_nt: TGTGCCAGCAGTACCAGGGGAGCCGGCACTGAAGCTTTCTTT

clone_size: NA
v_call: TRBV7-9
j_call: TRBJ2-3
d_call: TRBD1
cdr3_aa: CASSPGPGQGDGATQYF
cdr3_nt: TGTGCCAGCAGCCCAGGTCCGGGACAGGGTGACGGAGCGACGCAGTATTTT

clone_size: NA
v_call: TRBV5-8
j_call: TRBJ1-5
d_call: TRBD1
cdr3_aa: CASSRDRGQIGHQPQHF
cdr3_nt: TGTGCCAGCAGCCGAGACAGGGGGCAGATCGGGCATCAGCCCCAGCATTTT

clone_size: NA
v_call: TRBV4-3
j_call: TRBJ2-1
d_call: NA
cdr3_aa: CASSQSLARSSYNEQFF
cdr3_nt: TGCGCCAGCAGCCAATCGCTAGCTCGATCCTCCTACAATGAGCAGTTCTTC

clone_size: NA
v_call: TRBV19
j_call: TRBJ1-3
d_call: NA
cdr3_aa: CASSIGGRGSGNTIYF
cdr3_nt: TGTGCCAGTAGTATAGGAGGGAGAGGTTCTGGAAACACCATATATTTT

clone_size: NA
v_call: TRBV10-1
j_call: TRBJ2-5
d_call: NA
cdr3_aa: CASSPGAQETQYF
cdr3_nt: TGCGCCAGCAGTCCCGGGGCCCAAGAGACCCAGTACTTC

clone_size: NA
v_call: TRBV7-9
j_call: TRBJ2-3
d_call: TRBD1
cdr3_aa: CASSSAGGTDTQYF
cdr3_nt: TGTGCCAGCAGCTCCGCAGGGGGAACAGATACGCAGTATTTT

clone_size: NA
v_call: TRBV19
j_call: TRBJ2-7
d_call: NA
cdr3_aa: CASSIRGEQYF
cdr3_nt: TGTGCCAGTAGTATCCGGGGCGAGCAGTACTTC

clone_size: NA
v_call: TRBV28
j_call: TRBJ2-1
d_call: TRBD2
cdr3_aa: CASSLLAGAAEQFF
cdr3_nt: TGTGCCAGCAGTTTACTAGCGGGAGCTGCTGAGCAGTTCTTC

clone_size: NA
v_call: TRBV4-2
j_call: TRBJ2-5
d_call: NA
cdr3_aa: CASSQDITSQETQYF
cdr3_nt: TGTGCCAGCAGCCAAGATATAACTAGTCAAGAGACCCAGTACTTC

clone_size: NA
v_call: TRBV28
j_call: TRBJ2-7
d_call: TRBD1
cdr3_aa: CASRWDSSYEQYF
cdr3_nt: TGTGCCAGCAGGTGGGACAGCTCCTACGAGCAGTACTTC

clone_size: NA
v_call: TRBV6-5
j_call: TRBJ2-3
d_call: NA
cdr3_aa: CANHLGAEYF
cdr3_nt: TGTGCCAACCATTTGGGGGCAGAGTATTTT

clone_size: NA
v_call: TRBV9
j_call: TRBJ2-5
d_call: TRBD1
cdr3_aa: CASSRAGGAGRETQYF
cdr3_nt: TGTGCCAGCAGCAGGGCAGGGGGCGCCGGTAGAGAGACCCAGTACTTC

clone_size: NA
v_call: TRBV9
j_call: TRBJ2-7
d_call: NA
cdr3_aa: CASSVHVASGGEQYF
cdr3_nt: TGTGCCAGCAGCGTCCATGTAGCGTCTGGGGGCGAGCAGTACTTC

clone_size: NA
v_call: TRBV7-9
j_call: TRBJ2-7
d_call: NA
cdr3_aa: CASSGGDWSDEQYF
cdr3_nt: TGTGCCAGCAGCGGAGGGGATTGGAGCGACGAGCAGTACTTC

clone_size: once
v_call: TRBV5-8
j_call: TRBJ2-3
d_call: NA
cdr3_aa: CASSSSSRHTDTQYF
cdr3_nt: TGTGCCAGCAGCTCTTCTAGCAGACACACAGATACGCAGTATTTT

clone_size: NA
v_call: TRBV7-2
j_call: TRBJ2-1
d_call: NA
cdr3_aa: CASSLGILSGYTNNEQFF
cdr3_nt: TGTGCCAGCAGCTTAGGTATACTCAGCGGGTATACAAACAATGAGCAGTTCTTC

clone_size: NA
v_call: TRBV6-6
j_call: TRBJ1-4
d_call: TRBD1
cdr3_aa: CASSGRQGTNEKLFF
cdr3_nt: TGTGCCAGCAGTGGGAGACAGGGTACCAATGAAAAACTGTTTTTT

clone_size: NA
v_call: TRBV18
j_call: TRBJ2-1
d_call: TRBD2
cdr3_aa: CASSRTSGRAVNEQFF
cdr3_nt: TGTGCCAGCTCAAGGACTAGCGGGAGGGCCGTTAATGAGCAGTTCTTC

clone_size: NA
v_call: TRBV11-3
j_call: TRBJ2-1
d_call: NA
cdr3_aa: CASSDSDEQFF
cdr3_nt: TGTGCCAGCAGCGACTCCGATGAGCAGTTCTTC